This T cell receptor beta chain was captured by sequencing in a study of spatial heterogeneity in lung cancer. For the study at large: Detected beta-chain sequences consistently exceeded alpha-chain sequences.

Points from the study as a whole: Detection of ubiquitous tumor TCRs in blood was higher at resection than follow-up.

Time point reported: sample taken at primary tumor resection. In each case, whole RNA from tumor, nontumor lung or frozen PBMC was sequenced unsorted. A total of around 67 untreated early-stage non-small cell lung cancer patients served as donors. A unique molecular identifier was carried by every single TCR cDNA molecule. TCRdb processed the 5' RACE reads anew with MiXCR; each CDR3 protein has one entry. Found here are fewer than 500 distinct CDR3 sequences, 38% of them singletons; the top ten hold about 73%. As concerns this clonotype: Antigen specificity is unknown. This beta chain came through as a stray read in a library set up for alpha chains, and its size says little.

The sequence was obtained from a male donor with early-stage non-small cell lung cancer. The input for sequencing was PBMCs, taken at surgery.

CDR3 protein: CASSQDRGRGELFF. The CDR3 region has the DNA TGTGCCAGCAGCCAGGACAGAGGGCGGGGGGAGCTGTTTTTT. This chain joins TRBV3-2 and TRBJ2-2; the table's D gene call, TRBD1, was not cross checked with the DNA. TRBV3-2 is a recognized pseudogene. The CDR3 totals 14 residues.